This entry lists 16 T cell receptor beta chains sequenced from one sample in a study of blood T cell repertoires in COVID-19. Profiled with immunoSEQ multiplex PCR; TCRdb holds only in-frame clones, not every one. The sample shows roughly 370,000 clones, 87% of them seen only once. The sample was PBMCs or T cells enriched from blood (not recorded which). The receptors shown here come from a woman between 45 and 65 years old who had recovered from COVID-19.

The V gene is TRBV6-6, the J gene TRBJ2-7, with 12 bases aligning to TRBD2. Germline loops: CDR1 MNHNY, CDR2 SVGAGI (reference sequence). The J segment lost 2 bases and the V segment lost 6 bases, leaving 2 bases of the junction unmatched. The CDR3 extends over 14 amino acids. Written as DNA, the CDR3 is TGTGCCAGCAGAAGGACTAGCGGGACCTACGAGCAGTACTTC. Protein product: CASRRTSGTYEQYF.

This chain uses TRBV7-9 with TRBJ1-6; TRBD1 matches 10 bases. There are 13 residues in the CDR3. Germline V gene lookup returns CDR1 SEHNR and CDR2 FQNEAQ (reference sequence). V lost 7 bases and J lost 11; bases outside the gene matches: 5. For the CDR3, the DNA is TGTGCCAGCAATCCGGGACAGGGGACACCCCTCCACTTT. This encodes CASNPGQGTPLHF.

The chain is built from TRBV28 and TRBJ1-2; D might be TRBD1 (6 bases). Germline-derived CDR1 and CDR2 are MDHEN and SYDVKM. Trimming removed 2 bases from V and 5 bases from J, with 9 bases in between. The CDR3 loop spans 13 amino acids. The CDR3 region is CASSLNREYGYTF. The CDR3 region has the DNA TGTGCCAGCAGTTTAAACAGGGAATATGGCTACACCTTC.

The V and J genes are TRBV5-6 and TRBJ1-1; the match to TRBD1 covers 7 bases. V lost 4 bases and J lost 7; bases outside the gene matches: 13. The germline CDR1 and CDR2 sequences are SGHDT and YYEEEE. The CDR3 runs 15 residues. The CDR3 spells CASSVLDRDGSEAFF. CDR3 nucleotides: TGTGCCAGCAGCGTATTAGACAGGGACGGAAGTGAAGCTTTCTTT. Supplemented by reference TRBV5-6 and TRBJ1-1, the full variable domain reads DAGVTQSPTHLIKTRGQQVTLRCSPKSGHDTVSWYQQALGQGPQFIFQYYEEEERQRGNFPDRFSGHQFPNYSSELNVNALLLGDSALYLCASSVLDRDGSEAFFGQGTRLTVV.

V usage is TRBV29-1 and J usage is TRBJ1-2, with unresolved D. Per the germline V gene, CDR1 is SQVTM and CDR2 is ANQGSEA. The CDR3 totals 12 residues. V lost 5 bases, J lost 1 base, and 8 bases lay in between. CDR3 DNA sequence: TGCAGCGTTCGGGAGGATAACTATGGCTACACCTTC. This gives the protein CSVREDNYGYTF.

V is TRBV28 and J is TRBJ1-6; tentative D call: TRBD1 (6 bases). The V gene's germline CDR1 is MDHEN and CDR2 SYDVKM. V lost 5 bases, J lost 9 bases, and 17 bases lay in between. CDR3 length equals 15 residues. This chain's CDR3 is CASSADSIPGSPLHF. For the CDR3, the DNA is TGTGCCAGCAGTGCGGACAGCATTCCGGGTTCACCCCTCCACTTT.

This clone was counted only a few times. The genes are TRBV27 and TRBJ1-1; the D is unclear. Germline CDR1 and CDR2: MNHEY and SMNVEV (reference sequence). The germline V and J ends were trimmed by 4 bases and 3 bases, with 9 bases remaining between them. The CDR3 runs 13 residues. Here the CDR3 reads CASSWGGYTEAFF. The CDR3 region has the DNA TGTGCCAGCAGTTGGGGAGGGTACACTGAAGCTTTCTTT.

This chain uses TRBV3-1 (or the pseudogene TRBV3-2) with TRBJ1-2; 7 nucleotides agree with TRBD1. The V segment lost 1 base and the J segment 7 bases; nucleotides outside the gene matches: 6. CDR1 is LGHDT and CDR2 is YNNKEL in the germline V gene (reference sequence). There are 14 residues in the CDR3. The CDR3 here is CASSQVEGAIGYTF. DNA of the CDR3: TGTGCCAGCAGCCAAGTGGAGGGGGCAATTGGCTACACCTTC.

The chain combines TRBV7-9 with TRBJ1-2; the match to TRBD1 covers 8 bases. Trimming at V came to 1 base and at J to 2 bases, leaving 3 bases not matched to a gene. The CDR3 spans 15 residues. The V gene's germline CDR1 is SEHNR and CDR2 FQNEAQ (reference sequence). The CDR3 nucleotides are TGTGCCAGCAGCTTAGATAACAGGGGGAACTATGGCTACACCTTC. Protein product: CASSLDNRGNYGYTF. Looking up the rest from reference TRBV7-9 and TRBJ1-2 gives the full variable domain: DTGVSQNPRHKITKRGQNVTFRCDPISEHNRLYWYRQTLGQGPEFLTYFQNEAQLEKSRLLSDRFSAERPKGSFSTLEIQRTEQGDSAMYLCASSLDNRGNYGYTFGSGTRLTVV.

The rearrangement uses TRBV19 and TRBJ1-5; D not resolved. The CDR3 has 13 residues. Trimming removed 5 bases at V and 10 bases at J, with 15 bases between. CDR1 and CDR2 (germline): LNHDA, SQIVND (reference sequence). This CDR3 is CASSAVPLGPQHF. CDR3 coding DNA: TGTGCCAGTAGTGCCGTCCCCCTAGGTCCCCAGCATTTT. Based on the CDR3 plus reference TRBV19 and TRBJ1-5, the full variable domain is DGGITQSPKYLFRKEGQNVTLSCEQNLNHDAMYWYRQDPGQGLRLIYYSQIVNDFQKGDIAEGYSVSREKKESFPLTVTSAQKNPTAFYLCASSAVPLGPQHFGDGTRLSIL.

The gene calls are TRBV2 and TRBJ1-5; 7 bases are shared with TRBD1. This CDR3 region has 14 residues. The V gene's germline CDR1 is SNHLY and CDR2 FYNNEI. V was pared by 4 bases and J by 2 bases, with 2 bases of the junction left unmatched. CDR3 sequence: CASSVTGGNQPQHF. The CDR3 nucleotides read TGTGCCAGCAGTGTCACAGGGGGCAATCAGCCCCAGCATTTT.

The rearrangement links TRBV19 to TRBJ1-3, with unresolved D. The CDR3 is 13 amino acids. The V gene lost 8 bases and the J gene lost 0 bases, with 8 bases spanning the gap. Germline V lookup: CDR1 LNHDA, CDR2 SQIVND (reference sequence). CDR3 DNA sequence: TGTGCCAGTGCAGCGGGCTCTGGAAACACCATATATTTT. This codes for CASAAGSGNTIYF.

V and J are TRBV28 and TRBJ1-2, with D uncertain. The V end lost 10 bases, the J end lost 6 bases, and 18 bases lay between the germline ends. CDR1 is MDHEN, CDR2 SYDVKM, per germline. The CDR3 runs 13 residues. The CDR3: CATTKRGANGYTF. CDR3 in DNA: TGTGCCACCACAAAAAGAGGTGCCAATGGCTACACCTTC.

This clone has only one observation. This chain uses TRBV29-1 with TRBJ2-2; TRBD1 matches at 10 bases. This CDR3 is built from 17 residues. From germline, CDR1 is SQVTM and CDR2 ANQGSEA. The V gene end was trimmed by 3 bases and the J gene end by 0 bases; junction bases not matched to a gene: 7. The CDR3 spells CSVDGVTGGANTGELFF. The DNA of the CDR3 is TGCAGCGTTGATGGAGTGACAGGGGGCGCGAACACCGGGGAGCTGTTTTTT.

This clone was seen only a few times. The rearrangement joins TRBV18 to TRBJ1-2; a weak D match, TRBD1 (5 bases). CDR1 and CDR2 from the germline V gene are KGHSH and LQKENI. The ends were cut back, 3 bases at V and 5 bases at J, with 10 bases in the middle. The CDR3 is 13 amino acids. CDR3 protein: CASSPLTAYGYTF. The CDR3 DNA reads TGTGCCAGCTCACCCCTGACAGCATATGGCTACACCTTC.

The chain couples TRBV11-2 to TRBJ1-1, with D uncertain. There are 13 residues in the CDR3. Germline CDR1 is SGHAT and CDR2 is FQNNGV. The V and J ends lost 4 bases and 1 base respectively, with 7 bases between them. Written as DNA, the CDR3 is TGTGCCAGCAGCTCCGACTGGAACACTGAAGCTTTCTTT. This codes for CASSSDWNTEAFF.